Below, one T cell receptor (beta chain) is given with its context. The sample originates from a study of blood T cell repertoires in COVID-19. Study-level information: Acute-phase and convalescent COVID-19 samples originated in the United States, Italy and Spain. T cells, B-cell-depleted T cells, or PBMCs provided the cDNA or gDNA that served as material.

Participants were aged roughly 18 to 90 years, lived in around 22 US areas, and enrolled virtually. Cohorts were based on clinical histories the participants reported. There are 15 residues in the CDR3. Germline assignment: CDR1 LGHDT and CDR2 YNNKEL (reference sequence). Trimming shortened V by 0 bases and J by 5 bases, and 13 bases separated the two germline ends. Assay used: immunoSEQ multiplex PCR; TCRdb lists only in-frame clones, some missing. The table lists about 330,000 clones, 87% of them singletons. The rearrangement links TRBV3-1 (or the pseudogene TRBV3-2) to TRBJ2-5; no clear D. This receptor was identified in a woman aged 25 to 39 who had recovered from COVID-19. The sequenced sample was PBMCs or T cells enriched from blood (not recorded which). The CDR3 loop reads CASSQDFDSSETQYF. As DNA, the CDR3 is TGTGCCAGCAGCCAAGATTTTGATAGCTCGGAGACCCAGTACTTC.